This T cell receptor beta chain appears in the sequencing data of a study of shared clonotypes between healthy human individuals. The CDR3 spans 11 residues. Per germline, CDR1 SQVTM and CDR2 ANQGSEA. Data came from immunoSEQ multiplex PCR; TCRdb stores just in-frame clones and leaves some out. The sample shows more than 2 million clones, nearly 97% of them seen only once. The source material was naive CD4+ T cells sorted from blood. The subset denotes: CD45RA+ positively selected. This clonotype was obtained from a man between 18 and 35 years old in good health. V is TRBV29-1 and J is TRBJ2-7; 9 bases fit TRBD1. The J call may be incorrect, as the DNA end agrees better with TRBJ2-5. CDR3 region: CSVQTGGTQYF. The DNA for the CDR3 is TGCAGCGTTCAGACAGGGGGGACCCAGTACTTC.